The TCR beta chain under discussion was sequenced for a study of blood T cell repertoires in COVID-19. Study information: The United States, Italy and Spain were the sources of the acute and convalescent COVID-19 samples. T cells, B-cell-depleted T cells, or PBMCs supplied cDNA or gDNA.

Method: immunoSEQ multiplex PCR; TCRdb's copy keeps in-frame clones and lacks some. Here the sample spans tens of thousands of clones, roughly 85% being singletons. The J segment lost 3 bases and the V segment lost 5 bases, leaving 14 bases of the junction unmatched. In germline, CDR1 is SGHRS, CDR2 YFSETQ. The CDR3 loop spans 16 amino acids. The specimen sequenced was peripheral blood. The receptor was derived from a man older than 75 with active COVID-19. The V gene is TRBV5-1, the J gene TRBJ2-7, with 7 bases aligning to TRBD1. The chain's CDR3 is CASSLGVGTASYEQYF. CDR3 nucleotides: TGCGCCAGCAGTCTTGGGGTGGGGACAGCCAGCTACGAGCAGTACTTC.